A selection of T cell receptor beta chains follows, all from one sample in a study of T cells after yellow fever vaccination. TCRdb reprocessed the 5' RACE reads via MiXCR and lists one record per CDR3 protein. The sample shows approximately 150,000 distinct CDR3 sequences, 7% to 10% of them seen only once. The starting material was CD8+ T cells sorted from PBMCs, obtained 45 days after the yellow fever booster vaccination. The receptor set was obtained from a man aged 18 to 35 who received the YFV17D yellow fever vaccine. CDR3s include the opening cysteine and the closing phenylalanine or tryptophan. A D gene is named only where the DNA matches it firmly. Clone size, where shown, is once, few, many, or a class for clones that have expanded.

>many|TRBV29-1|TRBJ1-1|NA
CSVGKGSNTEAFF
TGCAGCGTTGGAAAGGGATCTAACACTGAAGCTTTCTTT
>many|TRBV20-1|TRBJ2-1|TRBD1
CSAPTGLNEQFF
TGCAGTGCCCCGACAGGGTTAAATGAGCAGTTCTTC
>NA|TRBV9|TRBJ2-3|NA
CASSVALGGATDTQYF
TGTGCCAGCAGCGTAGCTCTGGGGGGGGCCACAGATACGCAGTATTTT
>NA|TRBV18|TRBJ2-4|NA
CASSQVLIRDRAKNIQYF
TGTGCCAGCTCACAAGTGTTAATCCGGGACCGAGCCAAAAACATTCAGTACTTC
>NA|TRBV6-4|TRBJ2-4|NA
CASSDRRVEAKNIQYF
TGTGCCAGCAGTGACCGCCGGGTAGAAGCCAAAAACATTCAGTACTTC
>NA|TRBV12-3/TRBV12-4|TRBJ1-6|TRBD1
CASSQTGVSSYNSPLHF
TGTGCCAGCAGTCAAACAGGGGTGAGCTCCTATAATTCACCCCTCCACTTT
>many|TRBV7-9|TRBJ2-1|NA
CASSLGANEQFF
TGTGCCAGCAGCTTAGGAGCCAATGAGCAGTTCTTC
>few|TRBV12-3/TRBV12-4|TRBJ1-1|TRBD1
CASSYRGLRYTEAFF
TGTGCCAGCAGCTACAGGGGGCTGAGGTACACTGAAGCTTTCTTT
>NA|TRBV4-2|TRBJ1-2|TRBD1
CASSQGQGANYGYTF
TGTGCCAGCAGCCAGGGACAGGGTGCCAACTATGGCTACACCTTC
>few|TRBV6-6|TRBJ2-2|NA
CASRRGLESTGELFF
TGTGCCAGCCGGCGGGGGCTTGAAAGCACCGGGGAGCTGTTTTTT
>few|TRBV4-3|TRBJ2-7|NA
CASSQDVGSYEQYF
TGCGCCAGCAGCCAAGATGTGGGGTCCTACGAGCAGTACTTC
>many|TRBV29-1|TRBJ2-5|NA
CSVEGGWKETQYF
TGCAGCGTTGAGGGGGGATGGAAGGAGACCCAGTACTTC
>few|TRBV7-2|TRBJ2-2|TRBD1
CASSAAQGAYTGELFF
TGTGCCAGCAGCGCCGCACAGGGGGCTTACACCGGGGAGCTGTTTTTT
>few|TRBV27|TRBJ2-2|TRBD2
CASSRVSGARDTGELFF
TGTGCCAGCAGTCGGGTTAGCGGGGCGAGAGACACCGGGGAGCTGTTTTTT
>NA|TRBV7-9|TRBJ2-3|NA
CASTRVADTQYF
TGTGCCAGCACTAGGGTGGCAGATACGCAGTATTTT
>NA|TRBV24-1|TRBJ2-1|NA
CATSDFNEQFF
TGTGCCACCAGTGATTTCAATGAGCAGTTCTTC
>NA|TRBV3-1|TRBJ1-1|NA
CASSWGEQAIKAFF
TGTGCCAGCAGCTGGGGAGAACAGGCTATAAAGGCTTTCTTT
>few|TRBV6-2/TRBV6-3|TRBJ2-1|NA
CASRDWNYNEQFF
TGTGCCAGTCGGGACTGGAACTACAATGAGCAGTTCTTC
>NA|TRBV4-3|TRBJ2-1|NA
CASSQGRLYNEQFF
TGCGCCAGCAGCCAAGGCAGATTATACAATGAGCAGTTCTTC
>NA|TRBV9|TRBJ2-5|NA
CASSSTWKGGLETQYF
TGTGCCAGCAGCTCAACATGGAAGGGTGGGTTGGAGACCCAGTACTTC
>many|TRBV6-2/TRBV6-3|TRBJ1-5|NA
CASSPPTRQVLSRPPQHF
TGTGCCAGCAGTCCGCCCACGCGACAGGTTCTGAGTAGGCCGCCCCAGCATTTT
>NA|TRBV12-3/TRBV12-4|TRBJ2-1|NA
CASFSTGLIGAYNEQFF
TGTGCCAGCTTTTCCACCGGACTCATTGGGGCCTACAATGAGCAGTTCTTC
>NA|TRBV12-3/TRBV12-4|TRBJ2-1|TRBD2
CASSPATSGYNEQFF
TGTGCCAGCAGCCCGGCTACTAGCGGTTACAATGAGCAGTTCTTC
>few|TRBV27|TRBJ2-1|NA
CASSSHLGGNNEQFF
TGTGCCAGCAGTTCGCACCTGGGGGGCAACAATGAGCAGTTCTTC
>few|TRBV21-1|TRBJ1-2|NA
CAMGLAAYGYTF
TGTGCCATGGGCCTAGCCGCCTATGGCTACACCTTC
>NA|TRBV4-1|TRBJ2-3|TRBD2
CASSQEGSGGALDTQYF
TGCGCCAGCAGCCAAGAAGGGAGCGGGGGGGCCCTAGATACGCAGTATTTT
>few|TRBV6-5|TRBJ2-7|TRBD1
CASSPGLGTVYEQYF
TGTGCCAGCAGTCCCGGGTTAGGGACAGTCTACGAGCAGTACTTC
>few|TRBV19|TRBJ1-1|TRBD1
CASSSGTGNTEAFF
TGTGCCAGTAGTTCCGGGACAGGAAACACTGAAGCTTTCTTT
>NA|TRBV4-1|TRBJ2-7|TRBD1
CASSQDQNRGLSEQYF
TGCGCCAGCAGCCAAGATCAGAACAGGGGGCTGAGCGAGCAGTACTTC
>many|TRBV10-3|TRBJ2-5|NA
CAISDGAGKETQYF
TGTGCCATCAGTGACGGGGCAGGGAAAGAGACCCAGTACTTC
>many|TRBV7-2|TRBJ1-5|NA
CASSSRDNQPQHF
TGTGCCAGCAGCTCGAGGGACAATCAGCCCCAGCATTTT
>NA|TRBV2|TRBJ2-3|TRBD2
CASSEATSSGGHTDTQYF
TGTGCCAGCAGTGAAGCAACGTCTAGCGGGGGGCACACAGATACGCAGTATTTT
>NA|TRBV19|TRBJ1-2|NA
CATWGPYGYTF
TGTGCCACCTGGGGGCCTTATGGCTACACCTTC
>few|TRBV9|TRBJ2-5|NA
CASSVGWGHETQYF
TGTGCCAGCAGCGTAGGCTGGGGCCACGAGACCCAGTACTTC
>NA|TRBV12-5|TRBJ2-7|TRBD1
CASGLGQGLDEQYF
TGTGCTAGTGGTTTGGGACAGGGGCTGGACGAGCAGTACTTC
>NA|TRBV7-9|TRBJ2-2|NA
CASSSNPGDTGELFF
TGTGCCAGCAGCTCAAATCCAGGGGACACCGGGGAGCTGTTTTTT